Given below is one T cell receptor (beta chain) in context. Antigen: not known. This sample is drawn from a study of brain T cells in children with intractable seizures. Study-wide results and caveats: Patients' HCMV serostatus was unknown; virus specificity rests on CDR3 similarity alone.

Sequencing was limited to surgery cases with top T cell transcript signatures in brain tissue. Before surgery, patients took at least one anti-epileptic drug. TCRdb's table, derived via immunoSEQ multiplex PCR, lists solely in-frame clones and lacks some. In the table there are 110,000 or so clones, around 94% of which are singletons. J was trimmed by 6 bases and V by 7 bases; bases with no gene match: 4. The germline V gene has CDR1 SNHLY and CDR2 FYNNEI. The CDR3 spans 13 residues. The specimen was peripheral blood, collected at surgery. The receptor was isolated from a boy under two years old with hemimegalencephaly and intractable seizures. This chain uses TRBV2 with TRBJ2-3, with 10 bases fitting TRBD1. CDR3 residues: CASMLDRGDTQYF. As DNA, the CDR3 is TGTGCCAGCATGCTGGACAGGGGGGATACGCAGTATTTT.